This T cell receptor beta chain came from a study of cytomegalovirus exposure and HLA in healthy donors. Overall study context: Among roughly 190 million T cells, an earlier analysis found roughly 120 million unique TCR beta sequences. Regarding the study as a whole: The study listed 150 to 200 cytomegalovirus-associated TCR beta chains. Through in vitro validation, three CMV-associated chains were shown to be specific for CMV antigens. Later analysis demonstrated an association between a missense DCLRE1C variant and TCR beta V- and J-gene trimming.

Per germline, CDR1 SGHRS and CDR2 YFSETQ. J gave up 3 bases and V 4 bases, and 9 bases lay outside the gene matches. The CDR3 loop spans 16 amino acids. In the PCR, 60 Vbeta and 13 Jbeta primers were used. The protocol was immunoSEQ multiplex PCR, while the TCRdb copy is restricted to in-frame clones and leaves out a portion. The profile shows more than 110,000 clones, more than 9.5% of them singletons. A few counts support this clone. The antigen remains unidentified. The chain joins TRBV5-1 to TRBJ1-3, with 8 nucleotides matching TRBD1. The source is a man between 50 and 59 years old in good health and CMV-seronegative. Sequencing was carried out using PBMCs. The CDR3 protein is CASSRGQGAFGNTIYF. CDR3 coding DNA: TGCGCCAGCAGCAGGGGGCAGGGGGCCTTTGGAAACACCATATATTTT.